The sequence of this T cell receptor (beta chain) was determined in a study of blood T cell repertoires in COVID-19. Looking at the study overall: T cells, B-cell-depleted T cells, or PBMCs supplied cDNA or gDNA.

TCRdb's table, derived via immunoSEQ multiplex PCR, lists solely in-frame clones and lacks some. Of approximately 240,000 clones listed, approximately 82% are singletons. Trimming shortened V by 8 bases and J by 0 bases, and 9 bases separated the two germline ends. Germline CDR1 WSHSY, CDR2 SAAADI. The CDR3 length is 13 residues. Specimen: peripheral blood. The chain joins TRBV10-2 to TRBJ2-3; D possibly corresponds to TRBD2 (5 bases). This TCR came from a woman older than 75 with active or convalescent COVID-19. The CDR3 is CASRRESTDTQYF. In DNA form, the CDR3 reads TGCGCCAGCCGCCGGGAAAGCACAGATACGCAGTATTTT.